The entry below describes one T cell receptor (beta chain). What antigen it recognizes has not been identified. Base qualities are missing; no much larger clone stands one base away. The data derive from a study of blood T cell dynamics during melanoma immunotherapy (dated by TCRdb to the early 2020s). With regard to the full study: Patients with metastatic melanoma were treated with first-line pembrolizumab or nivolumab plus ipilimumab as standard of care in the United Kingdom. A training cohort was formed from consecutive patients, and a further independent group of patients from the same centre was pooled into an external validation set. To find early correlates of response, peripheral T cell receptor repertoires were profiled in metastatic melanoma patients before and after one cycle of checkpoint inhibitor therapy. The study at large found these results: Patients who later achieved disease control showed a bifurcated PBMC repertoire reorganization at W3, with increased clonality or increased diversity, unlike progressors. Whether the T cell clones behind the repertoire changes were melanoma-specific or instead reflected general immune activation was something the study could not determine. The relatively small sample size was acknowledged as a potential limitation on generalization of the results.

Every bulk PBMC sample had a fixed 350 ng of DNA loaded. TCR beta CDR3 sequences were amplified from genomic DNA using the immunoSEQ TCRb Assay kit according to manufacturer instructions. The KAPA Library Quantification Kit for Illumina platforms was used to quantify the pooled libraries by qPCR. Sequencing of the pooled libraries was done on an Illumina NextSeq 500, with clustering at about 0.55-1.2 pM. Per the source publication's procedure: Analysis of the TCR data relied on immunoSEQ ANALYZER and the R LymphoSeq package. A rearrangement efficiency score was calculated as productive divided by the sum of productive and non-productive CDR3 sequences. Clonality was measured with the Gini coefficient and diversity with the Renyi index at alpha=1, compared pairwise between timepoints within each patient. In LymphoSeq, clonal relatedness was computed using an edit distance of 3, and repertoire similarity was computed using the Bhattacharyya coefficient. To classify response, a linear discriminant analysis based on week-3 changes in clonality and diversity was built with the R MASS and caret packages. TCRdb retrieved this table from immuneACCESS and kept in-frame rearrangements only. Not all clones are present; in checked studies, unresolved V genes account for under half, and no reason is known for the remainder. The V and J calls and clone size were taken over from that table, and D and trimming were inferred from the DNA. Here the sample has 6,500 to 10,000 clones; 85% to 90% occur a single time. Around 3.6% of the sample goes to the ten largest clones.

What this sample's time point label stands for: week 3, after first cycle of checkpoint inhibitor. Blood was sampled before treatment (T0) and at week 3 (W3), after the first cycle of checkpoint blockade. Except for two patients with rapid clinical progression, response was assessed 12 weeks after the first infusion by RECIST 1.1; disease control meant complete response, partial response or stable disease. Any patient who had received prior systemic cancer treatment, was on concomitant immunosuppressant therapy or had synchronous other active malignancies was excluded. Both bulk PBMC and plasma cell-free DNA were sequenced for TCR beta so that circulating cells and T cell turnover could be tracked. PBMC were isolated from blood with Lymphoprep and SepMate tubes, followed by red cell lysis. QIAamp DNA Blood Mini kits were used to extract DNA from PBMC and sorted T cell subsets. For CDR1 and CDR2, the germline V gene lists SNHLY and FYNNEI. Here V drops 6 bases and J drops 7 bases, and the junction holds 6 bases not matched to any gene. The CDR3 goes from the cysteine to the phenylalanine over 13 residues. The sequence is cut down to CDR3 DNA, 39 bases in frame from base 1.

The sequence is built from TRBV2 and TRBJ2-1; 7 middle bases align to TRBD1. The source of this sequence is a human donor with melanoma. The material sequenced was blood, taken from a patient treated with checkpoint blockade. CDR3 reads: CASSAGTVNEQFF. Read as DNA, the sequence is TGTGCCAGCAGCGCCGGGACAGTGAATGAGCAGTTCTTC.